These 11 T cell receptor beta chains originate from one sample sequenced in a study of cytomegalovirus exposure and HLA in healthy donors. In the PCR, 60 Vbeta and 13 Jbeta primers were used. Only in-frame clones appear in the TCRdb table, and some are missing; sequencing was by immunoSEQ multiplex PCR. The table lists 150,000 to 200,000 clones, approximately 84% of them singletons. The sample comprised PBMCs. The receptors stem from a man aged 25-45 years in good health and CMV-seropositive.

This clone has only one observation. This chain uses TRBV7-8 with TRBJ2-1, with a possible D match to TRBD1 (5 bases). Germline CDR1 is SGHVS and CDR2 is FQNEAQ. The length of the CDR3 is 15 residues. V was pared by 4 bases and J by 0 bases, with 10 bases between. The DNA for the CDR3 is TGTGCCAGCAGCTGGGGCGACCACTCCTACAATGAGCAGTTCTTC. Amino acid sequence: CASSWGDHSYNEQFF.

This clone was recorded once. The J gene is TRBJ1-5, the V gene TRBV2; D not certain. Germline V gene data show CDR1 as SNHLY and CDR2 as FYNNEI. The ends were cut back, 6 bases at V and 1 base at J, with 13 bases in the middle. CDR3 length: 15 residues. The CDR3 is CASRRDTASNQPQHF. The DNA of the CDR3 is TGTGCCAGCAGGCGAGACACCGCAAGCAATCAGCCCCAGCATTTT.

The chain joins TRBV18 to TRBJ1-3; TRBD1 might be the D (6 bases). Deletions cut 3 bases from V and 4 bases from J, with 13 bases between. The CDR3 is made up of 15 amino acids. Germline CDR1 is KGHSH and CDR2 is LQKENI. The CDR3 bases are TGTGCCAGCTCACCGTGGGACACGCTAGGAAACACCATATATTTT. This gives the protein CASSPWDTLGNTIYF.

The rearrangement links TRBV7-9 to TRBJ1-1; perhaps TRBD1 as D (6 bases). The length of the CDR3 is 14 residues. Germline V lookup: CDR1 SEHNR, CDR2 FQNEAQ (reference sequence). Trimming removed 5 bases at V and 4 bases at J, with 14 bases between. For the CDR3, the DNA is TGTGCCAGCAGCCTAAAGGGGGTTTCCACTGAAGCTTTCTTT. Translated: CASSLKGVSTEAFF.

This clone was counted only a few times. The V call is TRBV10-2, the J call TRBJ1-1; D is unclear. CDR1 is WSHSY and CDR2 is SAAADI in the germline V gene. The germline V and J ends were trimmed by 6 bases and 0 bases, with 14 bases remaining between them. The CDR3 contains 15 residues. The CDR3 protein is CASSPLSEMNTEAFF. The CDR3 DNA is TGCGCCAGCAGCCCGTTGTCTGAGATGAACACTGAAGCTTTCTTT.

The chain uses TRBV7-9 and TRBJ2-7; maybe TRBD2 (6 bases). Looked up from germline, CDR1 is SEHNR and CDR2 is FQNEAQ (reference sequence). This CDR3 is built from 14 residues. V gave up 3 bases and J gave up 2 bases, with 11 bases separating them. In nucleotides, the CDR3 is TGTGCCAGCAGCTTCCCCTCGGGGGCCTACGAGCAGTACTTC. It translates to CASSFPSGAYEQYF.

J is TRBJ1-4 and V is TRBV5-1; D may be TRBD1 (5 bases). CDR3 length: 14 residues. Trimming pared 1 base from V and 5 bases from J, leaving 9 bases between. Germline lookup yields CDR1 SGHRS and CDR2 YFSETQ. DNA of the CDR3: TGCGCCAGCAGCTTGTTGGGGCAGAATGAAAAACTGTTTTTT. Translation: CASSLLGQNEKLFF.

The J gene is TRBJ2-7, the V gene TRBV11-3, with 11 nucleotides matching TRBD2. CDR1 SGHNT and CDR2 YENEEA come from the germline V gene. V was clipped by 0 bases and J by 2 bases; unmatched bases: 3. The CDR3 is 16 residues long. The CDR3 region is CASSLDTTSGTYEQYF. The CDR3 nucleotides are TGTGCCAGCAGCTTAGACACGACTAGCGGGACCTACGAGCAGTACTTC. Together with reference TRBV11-3 and TRBJ2-7, the CDR3 gives the full variable domain: EAGVVQSPRYKIIEKKQPVAFWCNPISGHNTLYWYLQNLGQGPELLIRYENEEAVDDSQLPKDRFSAERLKGVDSTLKIQPAELGDSAVYLCASSLDTTSGTYEQYFGPGTRLTVT.

The chain combines TRBV2 with TRBJ2-7; 11 bases line up with TRBD2. Unmatched junction bases numbered 5, after V lost 7 bases and J lost 0 bases. CDR1 SNHLY and CDR2 FYNNEI come from the germline V gene. This CDR3 has 15 residues. The CDR3 loop reads CASKGLAGGSYEQYF. CDR3 nucleotide sequence: TGTGCCAGCAAGGGGCTAGCGGGAGGCTCCTACGAGCAGTACTTC.

The rearrangement joins TRBV5-4 to TRBJ1-3; no definite D call. V was cut by 2 bases and J by 0 bases, with 6 bases left in between. The germline gives CDR1 SGHNT, CDR2 YYREEE (reference sequence). This CDR3 spans 14 amino acids. CDR3 amino acids: CASSLSSSGNTIYF. The CDR3 nucleotides read TGTGCCAGCAGCTTATCGAGCTCTGGAAACACCATATATTTT.

The chain recombines TRBV7-2 with TRBJ2-7; possible D gene TRBD2, 6 bases. This CDR3 contains 14 residues. The V end was cut by 3 bases, the J end by 8 bases, with 17 bases between. Germline loops: CDR1 SGHTA, CDR2 FQGNSA. As DNA, the CDR3 is TGTGCCAGCAGCTTCGGCGGGACGCCGAGGCAGCAGTACTTC. It specifies CASSFGGTPRQQYF.